This T cell receptor (beta chain) is drawn from a study of cytotoxic CD8 clonotypes in ibrutinib-treated CLL. This table comes from immunoSEQ multiplex PCR, and its TCRdb copy is limited to in-frame clones, with some not included. The sample holds roughly 220,000 clones, over 65% seen once. V dropped 4 bases and J dropped 0 bases, with 15 bases sitting between them. The germline gives CDR1 LNHDA, CDR2 SQIVND (reference sequence). CDR3 length equals 16 residues. Comments on this clone: Its target is unknown.

Whole-study findings and limits: Once treatment began, public clonotypes, which were uncommon, contracted or stayed stable.

Here the sequenced sample was PBMCs, taken after 12 months of ibrutinib treatment. This chain connects TRBV19 to TRBJ1-2, with D perhaps TRBD1 (6 bases). This sequence was found in a human donor with chronic lymphocytic leukemia. CDR3 in DNA: TGTGCCAGTAGTACCCGGGACAACCCAACTAACTATGGCTACACCTTC. This encodes CASSTRDNPTNYGYTF.